Below, one TCR beta chain is given with its context. This record comes from a study of blood T cells in healthy people across ages. Together with a sample-barcoded 5' primer, a J-beta primer mix was included in a second PCR lasting about 7 to 11 cycles. A single record per CDR3 protein comes from TCRdb applying MiXCR to the 5' RACE reads. This table has over 500,000 distinct CDR3 sequences, about 25% appearing once. This CDR3 has 13 amino acids. Another study also made use of these data, one on T cells of mothers and their children.

The chain links TRBV12-3 or TRBV12-4 to TRBJ2-5, with D perhaps matching TRBD1 (5 bases). The J call may be in error: the DNA end matches TRBJ2-1 better. Source material: blood. The receptor was isolated from a boy aged 2 to 9 in good health. The chain's CDR3 is CASSLGLSNEQFF. DNA of the CDR3: TGTGCCAGCAGTTTGGGGCTTTCCAATGAGCAGTTCTTC.